What follows are 24 T cell receptor beta chains derived from one specimen sequenced in a study of cytotoxic CD8 clonotypes in ibrutinib-treated CLL. Here immunoSEQ multiplex PCR was the method, and the copy in TCRdb shows in-frame clones only, minus some. Found here are 330,000 or so clones, about 61% of them singletons; the top ten hold just under 6.5%. This sample comprised PBMCs, obtained after 36 months of ibrutinib treatment. The source is a human donor with chronic lymphocytic leukemia.

In this sample, this clone turned up once. This chain connects TRBV7-6 to TRBJ2-2; 9 bases match TRBD1. With V trimmed by 0 bases and J by 7 bases, 6 bases remained unmatched. Germline assignment: CDR1 SGHVS and CDR2 FNYEAQ. The CDR3 has 16 residues. Here the CDR3 DNA reads TGTGCCAGCAGCTTAGCGTACAGGGGGCGCGTCGGGGAGCTGTTTTTT. Its translation is CASSLAYRGRVGELFF.

The rearrangement links TRBV4-1 to TRBJ2-7; 9 positions agree with TRBD1. Per germline, CDR1 MGHRA and CDR2 YSYEKL. The J segment lost 0 bases and the V segment lost 1 base, leaving 7 bases of the junction unmatched. CDR3 length: 17 residues. The CDR3 reads CASSQAWGQGFSYEQYF. For the CDR3, the DNA is TGCGCCAGCAGCCAAGCGTGGGGACAGGGATTCTCCTACGAGCAGTACTTC.

V is TRBV18 and J is TRBJ2-7; D is possibly TRBD1 (6 bases). Trimming cost V 2 bases and J 4 bases, with 18 bases left between them. From germline, CDR1 is KGHSH and CDR2 LQKENI. This CDR3 comprises 16 residues. The DNA for the CDR3 is TGTGCCAGCTCACCAAATACAGGGTTCCACCCTTACGAGCAGTACTTC. It yields the protein CASSPNTGFHPYEQYF.

In this sample, this clone turned up a few times. The chain joins TRBV5-4 to TRBJ2-1; TRBD1 or TRBD2 may be the D gene (5 bases each). There are 15 residues in the CDR3. Germline V gives CDR1 SGHNT, CDR2 YYREEE (reference sequence). Trimming took off 0 bases at V and 0 bases at J, with 7 bases between the two ends. The CDR3 bases are TGTGCCAGCAGCTTGGGGGGGAGCTCCTACAATGAGCAGTTCTTC. It translates to CASSLGGSSYNEQFF.

This clone was picked up one time. The gene calls are TRBV5-1 and TRBJ2-5; D is unresolved. V lost 0 bases and J lost 5, with 11 bases in between. The germline CDR1 and CDR2 sequences are SGHRS and YFSETQ. This CDR3 is 14 amino acids long. The CDR3 bases are TGCGCCAGCAGCTTGGCCGTCGGCTCGGAGACCCAGTACTTC. This sequence encodes CASSLAVGSETQYF.

The gene calls are TRBV11-2 and TRBJ1-1, with no clear D. V dropped 2 bases and J dropped 1 base, with 8 bases sitting between them. Germline V gene data show CDR1 as SGHAT and CDR2 as FQNNGV. CDR3 length: 14 amino acids. CDR3 sequence reads: CASSLQYGNTEAFF. The CDR3, as DNA: TGTGCCAGCAGCTTACAATATGGGAACACTGAAGCTTTCTTT.

The genes are TRBV19 and TRBJ2-5; 12 bases match TRBD1. The ends lost 1 base at V and 5 bases at J; junction bases unmatched: 5. CDR1 is LNHDA, CDR2 SQIVND, per germline (reference sequence). This CDR3 is built from 16 residues. The DNA for the CDR3 is TGTGCCAGTAGTATAGGAGGGACAGGGGGCAGGGAGACCCAGTACTTC. It codes for CASSIGGTGGRETQYF.

V usage is TRBV2 and J usage is TRBJ2-7; 7 positions match TRBD1. Germline CDR1 reads SNHLY; CDR2 reads FYNNEI. V gave up 7 bases and J gave up 4 bases; unmatched junction bases: 10. CDR3 length equals 14 residues. CDR3 in amino acids: CASIGRQGSYEQYF. CDR3 sequence (DNA): TGTGCCAGCATAGGTAGACAGGGTAGTTACGAGCAGTACTTC.

This clone was recorded only once. The junction shows a germline mismatch at one end, possibly a read error. This chain links TRBV28 with TRBJ2-5; TRBD2 matches 12 bases. Germline-derived CDR1 and CDR2 are MDHEN and SYDVKM. The CDR3 extends over 14 amino acids. CDR3 nucleotide sequence: TGTGCCAGCAGTTTGGCCCGGACTAGCGGGGCCAGGCACTTC. Translated: CASSLARTSGARHF.

This clone was counted only a few times. V usage is TRBV21-1 and J usage is TRBJ2-3; the tabulated D call, TRBD2, remains unverified against the DNA. TRBV21-1 is deemed a pseudogene. CDR3 size: 16 residues. CDR3 loop: CASSKFASGGSDTQYF. CDR3 nucleotides: TGTGCCAGCAGCAAATTCGCTAGCGGGGGATCGGATACGCAGTATTTT.

V gene TRBV7-8 combines with J gene TRBJ2-3, with 8 bases identical to TRBD1. Per germline, CDR1 SGHVS and CDR2 FQNEAQ. The CDR3 runs 16 residues. J gave up 1 base and V 5 bases, and 8 bases lay outside the gene matches. The CDR3 loop reads CASSPTGGRGTDTQYF. The CDR3 DNA is TGTGCCAGCAGCCCTACAGGGGGGCGAGGCACAGATACGCAGTATTTT.

This chain uses TRBV7-3 with TRBJ2-4; perhaps TRBD2 as D (6 bases). Germline CDR1 reads SGHTA; CDR2 reads FQGTGA. The V gene lost 4 bases and the J gene lost 0 bases, with 7 bases spanning the gap. The CDR3 has 14 residues. The CDR3 DNA is TGTGCCAGCAGCTGGGAGGAAGCCAAAAACATTCAGTACTTC. Its translation: CASSWEEAKNIQYF.

The V and J genes are TRBV14 and TRBJ2-5; TRBD1 aligns across 10 bases. With V trimmed by 5 bases and J by 7 bases, 7 bases remained unmatched. Germline CDR1 SGHDN, CDR2 FVKESK. CDR3 length: 14 amino acids. The CDR3 here is CASSVDRGLGTQYF. CDR3 nucleotide sequence: TGTGCCAGCAGCGTCGACAGGGGGCTGGGGACCCAGTACTTC.

The CDR3 nucleotides are TGCAGCGTTGGCTGGCGGGGGGGGCATGGCTACACCTTC. Encoded protein: CSVGWRGGHGYTF. This rearrangement joins TRBV29-1 to TRBJ1-2; D perhaps matches TRBD1 (6 bases). The CDR3 is 13 amino acids. The germline V gene has CDR1 SQVTM and CDR2 ANQGSEA. Trimming removed 4 bases at V and 6 bases at J, with 15 bases between.

In this sample, this clone turned up a few times. The gene calls are TRBV9 and TRBJ1-1; D remains unclear. Per the germline V gene, CDR1 is SGDLS and CDR2 is YYNGEE. CDR3 length equals 14 residues. The V end was cut by 0 bases, the J end by 2 bases, with 8 bases between. The CDR3 nucleotides are TGTGCCAGCAGCGTAGAAGGAGGAAACACTGAAGCTTTCTTT. This sequence encodes CASSVEGGNTEAFF.

This chain uses TRBV15 with TRBJ1-1; 8 nucleotides align to TRBD1. Germline V gives CDR1 LNHNV, CDR2 YYDKDF (reference sequence). The CDR3 has 16 residues. Germline trimming cut 0 bases from V and 5 bases from J; bases unmatched to any gene: 8. CDR3 DNA sequence: TGTGCCACCAGCAGAGATATCGGCAGGGGGCGGACTGAAGCTTTCTTT. It encodes CATSRDIGRGRTEAFF.

This clone turned up a few times. The chain carries TRBV7-3 and TRBJ1-1; D might be TRBD1 (6 bases). The CDR3 runs 16 residues. The V gene's germline CDR1 is SGHTA and CDR2 FQGTGA. V was shortened by 4 bases and J by 6 bases, with 21 bases between the two germline ends. The CDR3 reads CASSYSFGGPYAEAFF. CDR3 nucleotides: TGTGCCAGCAGCTACTCCTTCGGGGGGCCTTATGCTGAAGCTTTCTTT.

V and J are TRBV4-3 and TRBJ2-7; 8 bases are a match to TRBD2. Looked up from germline, CDR1 is LGHNA and CDR2 is YSLEER. V shed 1 base, J shed 3 bases, and the junction held 8 bases outside the gene matches. CDR3 size: 16 residues. CDR3 loop: CASSQVAGRADYEQYF. CDR3 sequence (DNA): TGCGCCAGCAGCCAAGTAGCGGGACGAGCTGACTACGAGCAGTACTTC.

This chain joins TRBV15 and TRBJ1-6, with D perhaps TRBD1 (5 bases). This CDR3 has 15 residues. CDR1 is LNHNV and CDR2 is YYDKDF in the germline V gene (reference sequence). Trimming took off 0 bases at V and 9 bases at J, with 12 bases between the two ends. The CDR3 is CATSRDGQGFSPLHF. In nucleotides, the CDR3 is TGTGCCACCAGCAGAGACGGGCAGGGTTTTTCACCCCTCCACTTT.

The J gene is TRBJ2-7, the V gene TRBV9; 8 bases fit TRBD1. The CDR3 contains 16 residues. Germline V gene lookup returns CDR1 SGDLS and CDR2 YYNGEE. Unmatched junction bases numbered 8, after V lost 0 bases and J lost 3 bases. The CDR3, as DNA: TGTGCCAGCAGCGTAGGTGACAGGGGACGAATCTACGAGCAGTACTTC. Its translation is CASSVGDRGRIYEQYF.

The chain employs TRBV6-6 and TRBJ2-7, with 9 bases lining up with TRBD2. This CDR3 comprises 16 residues. CDR1 and CDR2 from the germline V gene are MNHNY and SVGAGI (reference sequence). The trim removed 6 bases at V and 4 bases at J, leaving 13 bases unmatched. In DNA, the CDR3 is TGTGCCAGCAGACGCCGTTTAGCGGGAGAAATGTACGAGCAGTACTTC. Translated: CASRRRLAGEMYEQYF.

The CDR3 here is CASSLLAGGYEQYF. Here the CDR3 DNA reads TGTGCCAGCAGTCTTCTAGCGGGAGGCTACGAGCAGTACTTC. This chain uses TRBV6-5 with TRBJ2-7, with 11 bases identical to TRBD2. Trimming at V came to 5 bases and at J to 3 bases, leaving 3 bases not matched to a gene. Germline-derived CDR1 and CDR2 are MNHEY and SVGAGI. This CDR3 contains 14 residues.

This sequence joins TRBV11-2 and TRBJ2-3; 10 positions match TRBD2. Trimming took 5 bases from V and 6 from J; bases not matched to a gene: 14. The CDR3 loop spans 17 amino acids. Looked up from germline, CDR1 is SGHAT and CDR2 is FQNNGV. The DNA of the CDR3 is TGTGCCAGCAGCCGCCGCACTAGCGGGACTCAGGCGGATACGCAGTATTTT. It encodes CASSRRTSGTQADTQYF. The full variable domain, its missing parts supplied by reference TRBV11-2 and TRBJ2-3, is EAGVAQSPRYKIIEKRQSVAFWCNPISGHATLYWYQQILGQGPKLLIQFQNNGVVDDSQLPKDRFSAERLKGVDSTLKIQPAKLEDSAVYLCASSRRTSGTQADTQYFGPGTRLTVL.

This clone came up a few times. The chain joins TRBV5-1 to TRBJ1-2; 7 bases line up with TRBD1. The germline CDR1 and CDR2 sequences are SGHRS and YFSETQ. Trimming cost V 0 bases and J 7 bases; bases outside gene matches: 6. This CDR3 is 14 amino acids long. For the CDR3, the DNA is TGCGCCAGCAGCTTGGGACAGGGCCGAGCTGGCTACACCTTC. Residues: CASSLGQGRAGYTF.